This TCR beta chain was captured in a study of blood T cell repertoires in COVID-19. Per the study methods: Reference gene primer amplification gave nucleated cell count estimates. The method was immunoSEQ multiplex PCR; TCRdb's version includes in-frame clones alone and lacks a portion of them. The DNA was the basis for D and trimming; V, J and clone size are from that table. The sample contains about 220,000 clones, about 80% of which appear only once. Participant ages covered roughly 18 to 89 years across 24 US areas. Researchers sorted participants into cohorts using their self-reported clinical history. The CDR3 totals 14 residues. With V trimmed by 4 bases and J by 6 bases, 7 bases remained unmatched. The germline V gene has CDR1 SGHRS and CDR2 YFSETQ. This clone has just a few counts.

The sequenced sample consisted of PBMCs or T cells enriched from blood (not recorded which). V gene TRBV5-1 combines with J gene TRBJ1-1, with 9 bases identical to TRBD1. The source of this sequence is a woman aged 40 to 55 with acute COVID-19. CDR3 amino acids: CASSRQGQGSEAFF. The DNA for the CDR3 is TGCGCCAGCAGCCGACAAGGACAGGGGTCTGAAGCTTTCTTT.